The 19 T cell receptor beta chains in this list originate from one sample, sequenced in a study of identical twins. TCRdb called the 5' RACE reads again in MiXCR, with one record for every CDR3 protein. Of some 690,000 distinct CDR3 sequences in the sample, about 20% were seen once. This sample also belongs to another study, concerning T cells expressing NK-cell markers.

Sequenced: PBMCs. The receptors derive from a woman aged 18-29 years in good health.

This clonotype was detected only a few times. This sequence joins TRBV12-3 or TRBV12-4 and TRBJ2-3; a weak D match, TRBD2 (6 bases). The CDR3 contains 13 residues. Trimming removed 4 bases at V and 3 bases at J, with 8 bases between. CDR3 sequence reads: CASSSGVTDTQYF. The CDR3 region has the DNA TGTGCCAGCAGTTCGGGGGTTACAGATACGCAGTATTTT.

This clonotype occurred a few times. This chain joins TRBV7-3 and TRBJ1-1, with 10 nucleotides matching TRBD1. Trimming took 5 bases from V and 5 from J; bases not matched to a gene: 8. Germline V gives CDR1 SGHTA, CDR2 FQGTGA. The CDR3 spans 15 residues. The CDR3 sequence: CASSLTGGEGTEAFF. The CDR3 region has the DNA TGTGCCAGCAGCCTGACAGGGGGCGAAGGTACTGAAGCTTTCTTT.

This clonotype was recorded at least ten times. The chain combines TRBV15 with TRBJ2-7, with TRBD1 matching 7 bases. The ends lost 3 bases at V and 0 bases at J; junction bases unmatched: 5. Germline V gene sequence: CDR1 LNHNV, CDR2 YYDKDF (reference sequence). The CDR3 is 15 amino acids. The CDR3 coding sequence is TGTGCCACCAGCAGGGTACGGGACAGCTCCTACGAGCAGTACTTC. It encodes CATSRVRDSSYEQYF. Drawing the rest from reference TRBV15 and TRBJ2-7, the complete variable domain is DAMVIQNPRYQVTQFGKPVTLSCSQTLNHNVMYWYQQKSSQAPKLLFHYYDKDFNNEADTPDNFQSRRPNTSFCFLDIRSPGLGDTAMYLCATSRVRDSSYEQYFGPGTRLTVT.

This clonotype was counted only a few times. This rearrangement joins TRBV19 to TRBJ2-5, with a tentative D call TRBD1 (5 bases). The CDR3 runs to 13 residues. Trimming took 4 bases from V and 2 from J, leaving 8 bases between them. CDR1 and CDR2 (germline): LNHDA, SQIVND (reference sequence). This CDR3 is CASSTRQQETQYF. The CDR3 bases are TGTGCCAGTAGTACAAGACAGCAAGAGACCCAGTACTTC.

This clonotype was seen more than once but under ten times. The J gene is TRBJ1-4, the V gene TRBV29-1; tentatively, D is TRBD1 (6 bases). V was pared by 6 bases and J by 0 bases, with 11 bases between. This CDR3 contains 14 residues. CDR1 is SQVTM, CDR2 ANQGSEA, per germline. CDR3 sequence: CSVPGGATNEKLFF. CDR3 DNA sequence: TGCAGCGTCCCTGGGGGCGCAACTAATGAAAAACTGTTTTTT.

The chain is built from TRBV11-2 and TRBJ2-3, with D perhaps matching TRBD1 or TRBD2 (6 bases each). Trimming removed 5 bases from V and 0 bases from J, with 21 bases in between. The CDR3 is 18 residues long. Germline CDR1 and CDR2: SGHAT and FQNNGV. The CDR3 protein is CASSPGAGRGASTDTQYF. CDR3 nucleotides: TGTGCCAGCAGCCCAGGGGCGGGAAGGGGGGCTAGCACAGATACGCAGTATTTT.

The chain carries TRBV6-1 and TRBJ2-5, with a weak D call TRBD2 (6 bases). The CDR3 contains 13 residues. Germline CDR1 MNHNS, CDR2 SASEGT. The V gene lost 7 bases and the J gene lost 9 bases, with 18 bases spanning the gap. The CDR3 nucleotides are TGTGCCAGCACACCGGGACTGGAGAGGGCCCAGTACTTC. This translates into CASTPGLERAQYF.

J is TRBJ2-1 and V is TRBV12-3 or TRBV12-4; 7 bases fit TRBD2. The CDR3 is 16 residues long. With V trimmed by 5 bases and J by 2 bases, 9 bases remained unmatched. The CDR3 DNA follows: TGTGCCAGCAGTACACTAGCGACCCCGACCTACAATGAGCAGTTCTTC. Amino acid sequence: CASSTLATPTYNEQFF.

There are many counts of this clonotype. The genes are TRBV20-1 and TRBJ2-1; D is perhaps TRBD1 or TRBD2 (6 bases each). V lost 6 bases, J lost 2 bases, and 11 bases lay in between. Per the germline V gene, CDR1 is DFQATT and CDR2 is SNEGSKA (reference sequence). The CDR3 has 13 residues. The CDR3 nucleotides are TGCAGTGCCGTGGGGGGCCCCTACAATGAGCAGTTCTTC. It encodes CSAVGGPYNEQFF.

This clonotype has only a few counts. The chain couples TRBV29-1 to TRBJ2-1, with 12 bases aligning to TRBD1. The V gene's germline CDR1 is SQVTM and CDR2 ANQGSEA. This CDR3 has 13 amino acids. Trimming at V came to 4 bases and at J to 7 bases, leaving 2 bases not matched to a gene. The chain's CDR3 is CSVAGQGANEQFF. The CDR3 DNA reads as TGCAGCGTTGCGGGACAGGGGGCTAATGAGCAGTTCTTC.

This clonotype appeared a single time. V and J are TRBV13 and TRBJ2-7; either TRBD1 or TRBD2 may supply D (5 bases each). The CDR3 is 16 residues long. The germline V gene encodes CDR1 PRHDT and CDR2 FYEKMQ (reference sequence). The V gene lost 6 bases and the J gene lost 2 bases, with 20 bases spanning the gap. The CDR3 loop is CASSYTPVGTTYEQYF. CDR3 nucleotide sequence: TGTGCCAGCAGTTATACCCCGGTCGGGACCACCTACGAGCAGTACTTC.

This clonotype came up a few times. The chain combines TRBV5-1 with TRBJ2-2, with D uncertain. The V and J ends lost 0 bases and 7 bases respectively, with 7 bases between them. The germline gives CDR1 SGHRS, CDR2 YFSETQ. The CDR3 spans 13 residues. The CDR3 protein is CASSLVSGGELFF. CDR3 sequence (DNA): TGCGCCAGCAGCTTGGTGTCAGGCGGGGAGCTGTTTTTT.

This clonotype was recorded a few times. V gene TRBV20-1 combines with J gene TRBJ1-5; the D gene is possibly TRBD1 (5 bases). This CDR3 is built from 13 residues. The V end was cut by 6 bases, the J end by 4 bases, with 13 bases between. Germline V lookup: CDR1 DFQATT, CDR2 SNEGSKA (reference sequence). Written as DNA, the CDR3 is TGCAGTGCCGTGACAGATACTAATCAGCCCCAGCATTTT. This encodes CSAVTDTNQPQHF.

This clonotype showed up just a few times. V is TRBV4-3 and J is TRBJ2-7; 10 bases line up with TRBD2. The junction had 12 bases not matched to a gene; V was cut back by 0 bases and J by 7 bases. In germline, CDR1 is LGHNA, CDR2 YSLEER. The CDR3 runs 17 residues. CDR3 bases: TGCGCCAGCAGCCAAGATCCTCCGACTAGCGGGCTCCGGGAGCAGTACTTC. Protein product: CASSQDPPTSGLREQYF.

This clonotype has only a few counts. V and J are TRBV12-3 or TRBV12-4 and TRBJ2-7, with 10 bases identical to TRBD1. The CDR3 runs 13 residues. Losses at the gene ends were 5 bases for V and 7 bases for J; bases not matched to a gene: 5. CDR3 amino acids: CASSDRGPGEQYF. CDR3 coding DNA: TGTGCCAGCAGTGACAGGGGGCCAGGGGAGCAGTACTTC.

The chain recombines TRBV20-1 with TRBJ1-6; no clear D gene. The CDR3 contains 17 residues. Germline V CDR1 and CDR2: DFQATT, SNEGSKA (reference sequence). Trimming took off 0 bases at V and 0 bases at J, with 12 bases between the two ends. The CDR3 region is CSARDRQESSYNSPLHF. In nucleotides, the CDR3 is TGCAGTGCTAGAGATCGGCAGGAAAGCTCCTATAATTCACCCCTCCACTTT.

This clonotype came up a few times. The V and J genes are TRBV11-1 and TRBJ2-1; 8 positions match TRBD2. The V gene's germline CDR1 is SGHAT and CDR2 FQDESV (reference sequence). This CDR3 is built from 19 residues. With V trimmed by 5 bases and J by 9 bases, 24 bases remained unmatched. CDR3 protein: CASSPEIGGALPPFSEQFF. CDR3 nucleotide sequence: TGTGCCAGCAGCCCCGAGATCGGGGGGGCGCTCCCTCCCTTCAGTGAGCAGTTCTTC.

This clonotype was counted ten times or more. The chain joins TRBV9 to TRBJ2-5; D unresolved. V was pared by 0 bases and J by 1 base, with 4 bases between. There are 13 residues in the CDR3. CDR1 is SGDLS, CDR2 YYNGEE, per germline. The CDR3 reads CASSVALQETQYF. The CDR3 DNA is TGTGCCAGCAGCGTAGCGCTCCAAGAGACCCAGTACTTC.

This clonotype has a handful of counts. The gene calls are TRBV7-2 and TRBJ2-7; TRBD2 aligns across 7 bases. Unmatched junction bases numbered 10, after V lost 5 bases and J lost 6 bases. Germline V gene data show CDR1 as SGHTA and CDR2 as FQGNSA. The CDR3 extends over 14 amino acids. CDR3: CASSPTGLPGEQYF. In DNA form, the CDR3 reads TGTGCCAGCAGCCCCACGGGACTACCGGGCGAGCAGTACTTC.